A single sample is the source of the 28 T cell receptor beta chains below, sequenced in a study of T-cell reconstitution after alpha-beta-depleted transplantation in children. TCRbeta library construction was performed incorporating unique molecular identifiers. One entry per CDR3 protein results from TCRdb running MiXCR on the PCR reads. This table has around 370,000 distinct CDR3 sequences, about 9.3% appearing once. This material consisted of PBMCs from the stem cell graft donor, taken from the stem cell graft. These receptors were collected from a human donor who donated a stem cell graft to a child with acute lymphoblastic leukemia.

This clonotype was found many times. The V and J genes are TRBV7-6 and TRBJ1-3, with no clear D. V lost 1 base to trimming and J lost 3 bases, with 4 bases between them. The CDR3 length is 13 residues. Germline CDR1 and CDR2: SGHVS and FNYEAQ. The CDR3 spells CASSLGGGNTIYF. In DNA form, the CDR3 reads TGTGCCAGCAGCTTAGGTGGTGGAAACACCATATATTTT.

V is TRBV15 and J is TRBJ2-2; perhaps TRBD2 as D (5 bases). Germline CDR1 reads LNHNV; CDR2 reads YYDKDF (reference sequence). Trimming shortened V by 1 base and J by 0 bases, and 9 bases separated the two germline ends. This CDR3 is built from 16 residues. This CDR3 reads CATSRAPGSNTGELFF. The CDR3 bases are TGTGCCACCAGCAGAGCCCCGGGGTCGAACACCGGGGAGCTGTTTTTT. The full variable domain, with the rest looked up from reference TRBV15 and TRBJ2-2, is DAMVIQNPRYQVTQFGKPVTLSCSQTLNHNVMYWYQQKSSQAPKLLFHYYDKDFNNEADTPDNFQSRRPNTSFCFLDIRSPGLGDTAMYLCATSRAPGSNTGELFFGEGSRLTVL.

This clonotype was detected only a few times. The chain links TRBV29-1 to TRBJ1-1; no clear D gene. The CDR3 spans 12 residues. The V gene's germline CDR1 is SQVTM and CDR2 ANQGSEA. The V and J ends lost 2 bases and 3 bases respectively, with 7 bases between them. CDR3 DNA sequence: TGCAGCGTTGAATACGCGGACACTGAAGCTTTCTTT. This translates into CSVEYADTEAFF.

This clonotype was detected ten times or more. The junction does not match germline at one end; this may be a read error. The gene calls are TRBV7-7 and TRBJ2-2, with a tentative D call TRBD2 (6 bases). This CDR3 is 12 amino acids long. Germline-derived CDR1 and CDR2 are SSHAT and FNYEAQ (reference sequence). DNA for the CDR3: TGTGCTAGCAGTTCGGGAGCCGGGGAGCTGTTTTTT. It translates to CASSSGAGELFF.

This clonotype showed up just a few times. This chain uses TRBV6-1 with TRBJ2-7; 8 bases match TRBD1. This CDR3 spans 14 amino acids. The ends lost 6 bases at V and 2 bases at J; junction bases unmatched: 6. Germline CDR1 reads MNHNS; CDR2 reads SASEGT. In nucleotides, the CDR3 is TGTGCCAGCAGCCCACAGGGGGACGCCTACGAGCAGTACTTC. It specifies CASSPQGDAYEQYF.

The rearrangement uses TRBV5-6 and TRBJ2-7, with D possibly TRBD1 on 5 matching bases. The CDR3 contains 15 residues. The V gene's germline CDR1 is SGHDT and CDR2 YYEEEE. V lost 0 bases and J 6 bases, leaving 16 bases between the germline ends. This CDR3 reads CASSLDQGSLIEQYF. In DNA form, the CDR3 reads TGTGCCAGCAGCTTGGACCAGGGAAGTCTGATCGAGCAGTACTTC.

The sample holds a few counts of this clonotype. The V and J genes are TRBV28 and TRBJ2-5, with 7 bases fitting TRBD2. The CDR3 is 16 residues long. From germline, CDR1 is MDHEN and CDR2 SYDVKM. The V segment lost 4 bases and the J segment 0 bases; nucleotides outside the gene matches: 8. The CDR3 DNA follows: TGTGCCAGCAGTTCCCCACAGCGGGGTTACCAAGAGACCCAGTACTTC. This encodes CASSSPQRGYQETQYF.

This clonotype was found a few times. The J gene is TRBJ2-6, the V gene TRBV4-3; D not resolved. This CDR3 has 16 residues. Germline CDR1 and CDR2: LGHNA and YSLEER. The V end was cut by 1 base, the J end by 0 bases, with 7 bases between. The CDR3: CASSQGSASGANVLTF. Written as DNA, the CDR3 is TGCGCCAGCAGCCAAGGTTCCGCCTCTGGGGCCAACGTCCTGACTTTC.

This clonotype was found a few times. J is TRBJ2-1 and V is TRBV10-2; D call uncertain. The CDR3 contains 10 residues. From germline, CDR1 is WSHSY and CDR2 SAAADI. V was clipped by 5 bases and J by 7 bases, with 3 bases between them. CDR3 bases: TGCGCCAGCAGTACAAATGAGCAGTTCTTC. Its protein is CASSTNEQFF.

Only a few counts were recorded for this clonotype. The gene calls are TRBV20-1 and TRBJ2-7, with D possibly TRBD2 on 6 matching bases. The CDR3 has 13 amino acids. V lost 4 bases to trimming and J lost 4 bases, with 14 bases between them. CDR1 and CDR2 (germline): DFQATT, SNEGSKA (reference sequence). The CDR3 here is CSATGGKRYEQYF. In DNA form, the CDR3 reads TGCAGTGCTACTGGCGGGAAGCGGTACGAGCAGTACTTC.

This chain links TRBV5-6 with TRBJ2-7; TRBD2 might be the D (5 bases). The V end lost 4 bases, the J end lost 1 base, and 15 bases lay between the germline ends. The CDR3 contains 15 residues. Germline V gene sequence: CDR1 SGHDT, CDR2 YYEEEE. The CDR3 coding sequence is TGTGCCAGCAGCCCCGGGGTCTTCCAATCCTACGAGCAGTACTTC. It specifies CASSPGVFQSYEQYF. Drawing the rest from reference TRBV5-6 and TRBJ2-7, the complete variable domain is DAGVTQSPTHLIKTRGQQVTLRCSPKSGHDTVSWYQQALGQGPQFIFQYYEEEERQRGNFPDRFSGHQFPNYSSELNVNALLLGDSALYLCASSPGVFQSYEQYFGPGTRLTVT.

This clonotype came up a few times. The V gene is TRBV7-2, the J gene TRBJ2-7; 7 positions match TRBD2. Looked up from germline, CDR1 is SGHTA and CDR2 is FQGNSA. The trim removed 1 base at V and 7 bases at J, leaving 7 bases unmatched. The CDR3 runs 14 residues. CDR3 bases: TGTGCCAGCAGCTTAGGAGGTGGACTAGGGGAGCAGTACTTC. Translating gives CASSLGGGLGEQYF.

This clonotype was seen a few times. The chain combines TRBV11-1 with TRBJ1-2; no firm D call. Trimming took off 6 bases at V and 6 bases at J, with 32 bases between the two ends. Germline CDR1 SGHAT, CDR2 FQDESV (reference sequence). The CDR3 runs to 19 residues. CDR3 DNA sequence: TGTGCCAGCAGTCCCCTAGGGCGGGCAGAACTAAGAGCGGACCATGGCTACACCTTC. Protein product: CASSPLGRAELRADHGYTF.

Ten or more counts support this clonotype. V is TRBV27 and J is TRBJ2-3; no firm D call. This CDR3 comprises 12 residues. V lost 5 bases, J lost 1 base, and 4 bases lay in between. The V gene's germline CDR1 is MNHEY and CDR2 SMNVEV (reference sequence). CDR3 in DNA: TGTGCCAGCAGTCACGGCACAGATACGCAGTATTTT. It yields the protein CASSHGTDTQYF.

The sample holds a few counts of this clonotype. The genes are TRBV7-8 and TRBJ2-1, with TRBD1 identical over 8 bases. The V gene's germline CDR1 is SGHVS and CDR2 FQNEAQ. This CDR3 region has 15 residues. The junction had 7 bases not matched to a gene; V was cut back by 3 bases and J by 6 bases. The CDR3 nucleotides read TGTGCCAGCAGCTTGCGACAGGGGCCCTCCAATGAGCAGTTCTTC. Protein product: CASSLRQGPSNEQFF.

J is TRBJ2-7 and V is TRBV18, with TRBD1 as a possible D gene (6 bases). V shed 0 bases and J shed 0 bases, with 12 bases lying between them. In germline, CDR1 is KGHSH, CDR2 LQKENI. The CDR3 extends over 16 amino acids. The CDR3 sequence is CASSPPSGAISYEQYF. The CDR3 nucleotides are TGTGCCAGCTCACCACCGTCAGGGGCCATCTCCTACGAGCAGTACTTC.

This clonotype was found a few times. The genes are TRBV5-1 and TRBJ2-2, with TRBD1 as a possible D gene (5 bases). Germline V CDR1 and CDR2: SGHRS, YFSETQ. V lost 0 bases and J 0 bases, leaving 9 bases between the germline ends. The CDR3 has 16 amino acids. As DNA, the CDR3 is TGCGCCAGCAGCTTGGAGGGGTACGCGAACACCGGGGAGCTGTTTTTT. Protein product: CASSLEGYANTGELFF. Full variable domain (missing parts from reference TRBV5-1 and TRBJ2-2): KAGVTQTPRYLIKTRGQQVTLSCSPISGHRSVSWYQQTPGQGLQFLFEYFSETQRNKGNFPGRFSGRQFSNSRSEMNVSTLELGDSALYLCASSLEGYANTGELFFGEGSRLTVL.

This clonotype was detected a few times. The chain has TRBV6-1 and TRBJ2-7, with D tentatively TRBD2 (6 bases). CDR3 length equals 14 residues. Germline assignment: CDR1 MNHNS and CDR2 SASEGT. The ends were cut back, 5 bases at V and 2 bases at J, with 13 bases in the middle. CDR3 DNA: TGTGCCAGCAGTAAAGGGACTCACCCCTACGAGCAGTACTTC. This sequence encodes CASSKGTHPYEQYF.

The CDR3 nucleotides read TGTGCCAGCACCTCCTTGGTTGAAAAACTGTTTTTT. This encodes CASTSLVEKLFF. V usage is TRBV7-9 and J usage is TRBJ1-4; D is ambiguous. The CDR3 has 12 residues. The germline V and J ends were trimmed by 7 bases and 7 bases, with 10 bases remaining between them. Germline V gives CDR1 SEHNR, CDR2 FQNEAQ (reference sequence).

This clonotype was recorded a few times. The V and J genes are TRBV4-3 and TRBJ1-2; the match to TRBD1 covers 8 bases. V trimming: 1 base; J trimming: 8 bases; junction bases outside the gene matches: 15. In germline, CDR1 is LGHNA, CDR2 YSLEER. There are 17 residues in the CDR3. CDR3 sequence: CASSQAIRDRSSVGYTF. In DNA form, the CDR3 reads TGCGCCAGCAGCCAAGCTATTCGGGACAGGTCCAGTGTGGGCTACACCTTC.

The table lists this clonotype with many counts. V and J are TRBV5-6 and TRBJ2-3; D ambiguous. Trimming cost V 3 bases and J 4 bases, with 6 bases left between them. Germline V lookup: CDR1 SGHDT, CDR2 YYEEEE. There are 12 residues in the CDR3. The CDR3 sequence: CASSSLSDTQYF. CDR3 nucleotides: TGTGCCAGCAGCTCCCTCTCAGATACGCAGTATTTT.

Ten or more counts support this clonotype. The chain joins TRBV28 to TRBJ2-1, with D uncertain. This CDR3 contains 13 residues. V lost 5 bases and J 4 bases, leaving 9 bases between the germline ends. Germline CDR1 MDHEN, CDR2 SYDVKM. The CDR3 is CASSPQVYNEQFF. The CDR3 bases are TGTGCCAGCAGTCCTCAGGTATACAATGAGCAGTTCTTC.

This clonotype was recorded a few times. The J gene is TRBJ2-7, the V gene TRBV5-4, with 8 positions matching TRBD2. The CDR3 runs to 15 residues. Germline loops: CDR1 SGHNT, CDR2 YYREEE (reference sequence). V gave up 2 bases and J gave up 0 bases; unmatched junction bases: 4. DNA for the CDR3: TGTGCCAGCAGCTTTGGCGGGAGGAGCTCCTACGAGCAGTACTTC. Translated, it gives CASSFGGRSSYEQYF.

In this sample, this clonotype turned up a few times. The chain is built from TRBV15 and TRBJ2-1, with a possible D match to TRBD1 (6 bases). Trimming shortened V by 6 bases and J by 3 bases, and 15 bases separated the two germline ends. The V gene's germline CDR1 is LNHNV and CDR2 YYDKDF (reference sequence). The CDR3 loop spans 15 amino acids. Here the CDR3 reads CATRGIGQYYNEQFF. The DNA for the CDR3 is TGTGCCACCAGGGGGATAGGACAGTACTACAATGAGCAGTTCTTC.

This clonotype came up a few times. This chain joins TRBV27 and TRBJ1-5; 8 nucleotides agree with TRBD1. CDR3 length equals 14 residues. Germline V lookup: CDR1 MNHEY, CDR2 SMNVEV (reference sequence). J was trimmed by 7 bases and V by 6 bases; bases with no gene match: 8. CDR3: CASRLQGVGQPQHF. CDR3 nucleotide sequence: TGTGCCAGCAGGCTACAGGGGGTAGGGCAGCCCCAGCATTTT.

This clonotype was seen ten or more times. A much more abundant neighbour one base away suggests this may be a read error. This chain connects TRBV12-3 or TRBV12-4 to TRBJ2-3; D not resolved. Trimming cost V 6 bases and J 2 bases, with 3 bases left between them. There are 11 residues in the CDR3. For the CDR3, the DNA is TGTGCCAGCAGGTACACAGATACGCAGTATTTT. This codes for CASRYTDTQYF.

The chain has TRBV6-1 and TRBJ2-2; TRBD1 aligns across 11 bases. J lost 0 bases, V lost 4 bases, and 10 bases had no gene match. Germline V gene lookup returns CDR1 MNHNS and CDR2 SASEGT. The CDR3 spans 19 residues. CDR3 sequence: CASSANPGQGVANTGELFF. The CDR3 DNA follows: TGTGCCAGCAGTGCAAACCCGGGACAGGGGGTGGCGAACACCGGGGAGCTGTTTTTT.

This clonotype turned up a few times. This chain links TRBV3-1 with TRBJ2-7; D gene unclear. The CDR3 spans 12 residues. Trimming removed 0 bases at V and 5 bases at J, with 5 bases between. CDR1 is LGHDT and CDR2 is YNNKEL in the germline V gene (reference sequence). The CDR3 loop reads CASSQDVHEQYF. The CDR3 coding sequence is TGTGCCAGCAGCCAAGACGTCCACGAGCAGTACTTC.